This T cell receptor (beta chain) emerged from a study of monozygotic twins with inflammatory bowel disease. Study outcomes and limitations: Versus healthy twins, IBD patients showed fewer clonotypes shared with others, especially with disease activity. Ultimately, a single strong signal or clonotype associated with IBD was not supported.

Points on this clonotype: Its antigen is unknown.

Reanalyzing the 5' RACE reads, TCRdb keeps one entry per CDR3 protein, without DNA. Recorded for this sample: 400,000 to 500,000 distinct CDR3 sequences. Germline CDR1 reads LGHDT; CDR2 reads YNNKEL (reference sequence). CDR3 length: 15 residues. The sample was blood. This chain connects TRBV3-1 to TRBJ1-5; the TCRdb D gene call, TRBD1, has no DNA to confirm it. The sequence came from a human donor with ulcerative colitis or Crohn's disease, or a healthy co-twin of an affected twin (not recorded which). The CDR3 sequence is CASSQDSGLNQPQHF. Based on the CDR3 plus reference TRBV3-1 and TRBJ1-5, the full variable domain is DTAVSQTPKYLVTQMGNDKSIKCEQNLGHDTMYWYKQDSKKFLKIMFSYNNKELIINETVPNRFSPKSPDKAHLNLHINSLELGDSAVYFCASSQDSGLNQPQHFGDGTRLSIL.